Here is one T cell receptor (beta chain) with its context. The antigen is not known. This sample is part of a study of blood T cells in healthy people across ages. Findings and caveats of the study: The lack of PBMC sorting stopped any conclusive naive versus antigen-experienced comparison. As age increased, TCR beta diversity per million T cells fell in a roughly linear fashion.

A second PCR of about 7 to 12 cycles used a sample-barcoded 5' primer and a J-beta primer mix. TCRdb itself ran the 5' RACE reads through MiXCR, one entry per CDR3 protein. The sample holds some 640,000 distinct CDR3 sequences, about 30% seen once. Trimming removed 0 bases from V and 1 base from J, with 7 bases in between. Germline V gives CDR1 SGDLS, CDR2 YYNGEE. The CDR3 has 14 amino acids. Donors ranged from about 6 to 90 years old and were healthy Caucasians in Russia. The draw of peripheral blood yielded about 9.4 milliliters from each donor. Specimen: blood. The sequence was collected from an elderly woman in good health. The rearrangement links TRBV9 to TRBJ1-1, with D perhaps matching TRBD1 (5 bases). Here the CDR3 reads CASSVVGQNTEAFF. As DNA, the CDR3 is TGTGCCAGCAGCGTAGTTGGACAGAACACTGAAGCTTTCTTT.